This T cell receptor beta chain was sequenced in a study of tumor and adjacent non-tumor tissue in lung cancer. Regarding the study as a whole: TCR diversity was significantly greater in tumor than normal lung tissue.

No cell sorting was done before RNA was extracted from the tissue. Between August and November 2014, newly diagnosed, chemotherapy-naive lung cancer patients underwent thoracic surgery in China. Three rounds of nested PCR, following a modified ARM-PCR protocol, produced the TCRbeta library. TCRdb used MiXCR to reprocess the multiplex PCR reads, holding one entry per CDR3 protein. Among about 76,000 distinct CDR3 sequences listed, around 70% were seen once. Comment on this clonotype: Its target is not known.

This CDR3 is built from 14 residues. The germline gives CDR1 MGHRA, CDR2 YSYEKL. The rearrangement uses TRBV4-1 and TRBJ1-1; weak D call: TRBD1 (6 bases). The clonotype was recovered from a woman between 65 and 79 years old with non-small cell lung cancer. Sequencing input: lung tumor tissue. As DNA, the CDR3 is TGCTCCGGCAGCCACAGGACAGAGAACACTGAAGCTTTCTTT. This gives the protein CSGSHRTENTEAFF.